Listed here are 8 T cell receptor beta chains from one sample, sequenced in a study of blood T cells in healthy people across ages (dated by TCRdb to about 2015). Library construction relied on 5' RACE. Data came from an Illumina HiSeq 2500. The second PCR ran for about 6 to 11 cycles and used a J-beta primer mix along with a sample-barcoded 5' primer. TCRdb's own reprocessing of the public reads used fastp at Q25 and MiXCR and kept productive beta chains. Here each entry gathers all rows of one CDR3 protein and keeps the most common genes and DNA. The sample table lists around 850,000 distinct CDR3 sequences, under 40% of them with a count of one. The ten most abundant clones make up 13% of the sample. Sequencing was done on a sample of blood. Source of these receptors: a young man in good health.

In its sample, this clonotype was seen many times. The chain joins TRBV6-5 to TRBJ2-5; maybe TRBD2 (5 bases). The germline V gene has CDR1 MNHEY and CDR2 SVGAGI. There are 16 residues in the CDR3. Trimming cost V 5 bases and J 4 bases, with 20 bases left between them. CDR3 amino acids: CASSPHVGRAGETQYF. CDR3 DNA sequence: TGTGCCAGCAGTCCCCATGTGGGTCGTGCGGGAGAGACCCAGTACTTC.

A word on this clonotype: Germline and junction disagree at one end, which may indicate a read error. The chain links TRBV29-1 to TRBJ1-5; maybe TRBD1 (5 bases). This CDR3 is built from 16 residues. Germline V gene data show CDR1 as SQVTM and CDR2 as ANQGSEA. The CDR3 loop reads CGVVGTGRGFIQPQHF. CDR3 sequence (DNA): TGCGGCGTTGTAGGGACGGGTCGGGGGTTCATTCAGCCCCAGCATTTT.

In this sample, this clonotype turned up a few times. The chain links TRBV20-1 to TRBJ1-2, with TRBD1 matching over 8 bases. V lost 0 bases, J lost 4 bases, and 1 base stayed unmatched. Germline V CDR1 and CDR2: DFQATT, SNEGSKA (reference sequence). The CDR3 sequence is 13 residues long. The CDR3 DNA reads TGCAGTGCTAGAGACGACAGGGGCTATGGCTACACCTTC. This encodes CSARDDRGYGYTF.

Only a few counts were recorded for this clonotype. V gene TRBV5-8 combines with J gene TRBJ2-3, with 13 positions matching TRBD2. In germline, CDR1 is SGHTS, CDR2 YDEGEE. This CDR3 comprises 16 residues. The J segment lost 5 bases and the V segment lost 3 bases, leaving 6 bases of the junction unmatched. The CDR3 loop is CASSSGTSGAQDTQYF. The DNA of the CDR3 is TGTGCCAGCAGCTCCGGGACTAGCGGGGCCCAAGATACGCAGTATTTT.

This clonotype was observed at least ten times. Relative to the germline gene, one junction end is altered; a read error may explain this. This sequence joins TRBV20-1 and TRBJ1-2; D perhaps matches TRBD1 (5 bases). The CDR3 covers 17 residues. Per germline, CDR1 DFQATT and CDR2 SNEGSKA (reference sequence). CDR3 amino acids: CSARGGDWPPFSYGYTF. CDR3 sequence (DNA): TGCAGTGCCAGAGGCGGGGACTGGCCCCCCTTTAGCTATGGCTACACCTTC.

This clonotype has just a few counts. This rearrangement joins TRBV20-1 to TRBJ2-5; 11 bases fit TRBD2. V lost 0 bases to trimming and J lost 3 bases; unmatched junction nucleotides: 6. Germline CDR1 DFQATT, CDR2 SNEGSKA (reference sequence). The CDR3 runs 16 residues. The CDR3 protein is CSARDRTSGLKETQYF. CDR3 DNA: TGCAGTGCTAGAGATCGGACTAGCGGGCTTAAAGAGACCCAGTACTTC.

The V call is TRBV27, the J call TRBJ2-4, with D perhaps matching TRBD2 (7 bases). The V and J ends lost 5 bases and 0 bases respectively, with 17 bases between them. There are 17 residues in the CDR3. Germline CDR1 MNHEY, CDR2 SMNVEV (reference sequence). CDR3 amino acids: CASSGGRGALAKNIQYF. The CDR3 DNA reads TGTGCCAGCAGTGGTGGGAGGGGGGCTCTAGCCAAAAACATTCAGTACTTC.

This rearrangement joins TRBV20-1 to TRBJ1-2, with TRBD1 as a possible D gene (5 bases). The length of the CDR3 is 14 residues. V was clipped by 0 bases and J by 4 bases, with 12 bases between them. Germline-derived CDR1 and CDR2 are DFQATT and SNEGSKA (reference sequence). CDR3 DNA: TGCAGTGCTAGAGATGGGGCCGGGACCTATGGCTACACCTTC. It translates to CSARDGAGTYGYTF.